The entry below gives a single T cell receptor (beta chain) sequence along with its context. The target antigen is unknown. This sample is drawn from a study of post-analysis software for immune sequencing data. Study in general: Disease courses included relapsing-remitting, secondary progressive and progressive-relapsing multiple sclerosis.

Unique molecular identifiers had been added to the TCR beta cDNA libraries. With roughly 0.95 to 11 million T cells as the source, 400,000 to 550,000 cDNA molecules resulted. TCRdb re-called the PCR reads with MiXCR, one entry per CDR3 protein. Found here are over 150,000 distinct CDR3 sequences, 35% to 40% of them singletons; the top ten hold 28%. Whole-study results and caveats: Relative to controls, patients with multiple sclerosis showed significantly lower normalized Chao1 diversity. With TRBV5-6, TRBV5-1 and TRBV20-1 included, about five TRBV segments were more frequent in patients than in controls.

The CDR3 is 12 amino acids. Looked up from germline, CDR1 is SGHNT and CDR2 is YENEEA. With 3 bases removed from V and 3 bases from J, the gap between germline ends came to 6 bases. The source is a girl between 10 and 17 years old with multiple sclerosis. Material: blood, obtained after autologous hematopoietic stem cell transplantation. The rearrangement links TRBV11-3 to TRBJ2-7; D uncertain. The DNA for the CDR3 is TGTGCCAGCAGCTTTCGGAGCTACGAGCAGTACTTC. Residues: CASSFRSYEQYF. Together with reference TRBV11-3 and TRBJ2-7, the CDR3 gives the full variable domain: EAGVVQSPRYKIIEKKQPVAFWCNPISGHNTLYWYLQNLGQGPELLIRYENEEAVDDSQLPKDRFSAERLKGVDSTLKIQPAELGDSAVYLCASSFRSYEQYFGPGTRLTVT.